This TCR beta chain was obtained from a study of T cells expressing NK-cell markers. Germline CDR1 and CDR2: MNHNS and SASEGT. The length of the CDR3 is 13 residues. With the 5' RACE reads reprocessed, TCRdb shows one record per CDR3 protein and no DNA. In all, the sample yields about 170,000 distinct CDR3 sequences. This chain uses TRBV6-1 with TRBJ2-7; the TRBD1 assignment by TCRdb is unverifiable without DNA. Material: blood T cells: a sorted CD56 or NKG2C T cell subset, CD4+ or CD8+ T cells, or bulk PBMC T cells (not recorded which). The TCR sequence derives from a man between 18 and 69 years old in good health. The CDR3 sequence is CASRKHRGVEQYF.